Detailed here is one T cell receptor beta chain. The data are from a study of control samples from healthy donors and cancer patients. Trimming cost V 0 bases and J 8 bases, with 16 bases left between them. The germline gives CDR1 MGHRA, CDR2 YSYEKL. The CDR3 contains 15 residues. Assay: immunoSEQ multiplex PCR; the TCRdb copy retains only in-frame clones and omits some. The sample gives roughly 76,000 clones, roughly 94% of which show up once; around 4.7% is in the top ten. This TCR was sampled from a woman aged 18-35 years in good health. The source material was blood. The rearrangement uses TRBV4-1 and TRBJ1-1; possible D gene TRBD1, 6 bases. The DNA of the CDR3 is TGCGCCAGCAGCCAAGATCTCCGGGGGCCAAGAGAAGCTTTCTTT. Translating it yields CASSQDLRGPREAFF.